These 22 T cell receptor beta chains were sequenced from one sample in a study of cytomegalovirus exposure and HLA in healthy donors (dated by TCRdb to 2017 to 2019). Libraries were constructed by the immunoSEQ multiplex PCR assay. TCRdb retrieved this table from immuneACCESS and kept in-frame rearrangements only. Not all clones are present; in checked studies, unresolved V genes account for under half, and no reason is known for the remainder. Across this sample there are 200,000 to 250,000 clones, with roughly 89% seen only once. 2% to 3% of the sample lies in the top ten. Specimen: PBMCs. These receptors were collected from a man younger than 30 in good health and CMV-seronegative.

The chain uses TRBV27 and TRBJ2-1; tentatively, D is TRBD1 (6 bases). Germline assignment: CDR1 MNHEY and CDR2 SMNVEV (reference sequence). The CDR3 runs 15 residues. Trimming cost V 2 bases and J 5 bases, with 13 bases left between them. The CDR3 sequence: CASSLRQVLNNEQFF. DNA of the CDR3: TGTGCCAGCAGTTTAAGACAGGTTCTCAACAATGAGCAGTTCTTC.

The chain's CDR3 is CASSRFPLRETQYF. CDR3 bases: TGTGCCAGCAGCAGATTCCCGCTTAGAGAGACCCAGTACTTC. The genes are TRBV21-1 and TRBJ2-5; no check of the table's D call, TRBD2, against the DNA was made. TRBV21-1 is classified as a pseudogene. There are 14 residues in the CDR3.

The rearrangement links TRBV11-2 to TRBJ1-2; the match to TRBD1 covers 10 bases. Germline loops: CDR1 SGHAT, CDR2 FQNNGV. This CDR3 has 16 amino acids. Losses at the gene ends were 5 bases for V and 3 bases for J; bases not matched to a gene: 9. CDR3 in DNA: TGTGCCAGCAGCCCTGGGACAGGGGTATCCCACTATGGCTACACCTTC. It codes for CASSPGTGVSHYGYTF. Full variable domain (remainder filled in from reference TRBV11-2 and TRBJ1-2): EAGVAQSPRYKIIEKRQSVAFWCNPISGHATLYWYQQILGQGPKLLIQFQNNGVVDDSQLPKDRFSAERLKGVDSTLKIQPAKLEDSAVYLCASSPGTGVSHYGYTFGSGTRLTVV.

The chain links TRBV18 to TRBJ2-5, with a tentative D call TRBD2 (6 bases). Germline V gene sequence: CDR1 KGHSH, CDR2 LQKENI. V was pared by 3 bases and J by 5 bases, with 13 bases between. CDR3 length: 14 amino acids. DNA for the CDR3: TGTGCCAGCTCACCCCGGTTAAGCGGGGAGACCCAGTACTTC. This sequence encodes CASSPRLSGETQYF.

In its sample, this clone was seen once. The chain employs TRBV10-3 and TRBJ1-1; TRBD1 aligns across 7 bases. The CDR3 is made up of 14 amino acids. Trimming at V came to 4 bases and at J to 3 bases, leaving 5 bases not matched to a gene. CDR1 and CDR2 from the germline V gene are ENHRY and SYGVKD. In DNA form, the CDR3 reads TGTGCCATCAGTGGGACAGGTGGGGACACTGAAGCTTTCTTT. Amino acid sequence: CAISGTGGDTEAFF.

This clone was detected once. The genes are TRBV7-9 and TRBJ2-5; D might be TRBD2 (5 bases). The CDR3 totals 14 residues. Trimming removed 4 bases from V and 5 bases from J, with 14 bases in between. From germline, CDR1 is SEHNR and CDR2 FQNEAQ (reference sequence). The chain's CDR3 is CASSSSEGEETQYF. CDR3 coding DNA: TGTGCCAGCAGCTCTAGTGAGGGAGAGGAGACCCAGTACTTC.

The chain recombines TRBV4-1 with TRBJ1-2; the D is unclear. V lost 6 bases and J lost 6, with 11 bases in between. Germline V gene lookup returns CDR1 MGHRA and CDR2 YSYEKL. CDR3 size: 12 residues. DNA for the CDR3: TGCGCCAGCAGTCCCCGGGGAGATGGCTACACCTTC. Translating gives CASSPRGDGYTF.

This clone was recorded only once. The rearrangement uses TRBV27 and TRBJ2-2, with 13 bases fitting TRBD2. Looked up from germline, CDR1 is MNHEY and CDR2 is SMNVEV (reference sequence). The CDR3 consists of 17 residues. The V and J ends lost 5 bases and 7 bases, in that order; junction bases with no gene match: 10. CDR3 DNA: TGTGCCAGCAGTCCGTGGACTAGCGGGGGACTAAACGGGGAGCTGTTTTTT. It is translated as CASSPWTSGGLNGELFF.

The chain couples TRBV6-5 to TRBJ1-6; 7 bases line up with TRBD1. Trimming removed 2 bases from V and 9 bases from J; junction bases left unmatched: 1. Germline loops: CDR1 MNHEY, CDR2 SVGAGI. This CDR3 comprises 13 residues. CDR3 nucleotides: TGTGCCAGCAGTTACCGGGACAGTTCACCCCTCCACTTT. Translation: CASSYRDSSPLHF.

The CDR3 region has the DNA TGTGCCAGTAGTATAAGCGCAGCCAGCTATGGCTACACCTTC. Translation gives CASSISAASYGYTF. V usage is TRBV19 and J usage is TRBJ1-2; D uncertain. Germline V lookup: CDR1 LNHDA, CDR2 SQIVND (reference sequence). V dropped 2 bases and J dropped 4 bases, with 11 bases sitting between them. This CDR3 has 14 residues.

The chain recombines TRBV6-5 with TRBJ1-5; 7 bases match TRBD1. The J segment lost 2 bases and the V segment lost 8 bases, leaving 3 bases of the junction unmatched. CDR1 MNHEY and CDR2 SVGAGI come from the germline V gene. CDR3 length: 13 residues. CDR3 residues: CASGGQGNQPQHF. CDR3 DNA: TGTGCCAGCGGTGGACAGGGCAATCAGCCCCAGCATTTT.

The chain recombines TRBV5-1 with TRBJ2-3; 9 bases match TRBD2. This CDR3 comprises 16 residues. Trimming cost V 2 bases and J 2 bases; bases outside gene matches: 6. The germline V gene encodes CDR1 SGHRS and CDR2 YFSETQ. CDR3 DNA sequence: TGCGCCAGCAGCTTAATGGGACTAGCAGTCACAGATACGCAGTATTTT. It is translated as CASSLMGLAVTDTQYF.

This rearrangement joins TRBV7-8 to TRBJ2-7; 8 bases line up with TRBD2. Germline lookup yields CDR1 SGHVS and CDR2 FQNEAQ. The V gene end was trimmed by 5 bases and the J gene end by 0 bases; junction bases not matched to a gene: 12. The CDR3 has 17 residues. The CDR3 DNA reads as TGTGCCAGCAGCCGCCCCGCCGGGGGGGGTATCTCCTACGAGCAGTACTTC. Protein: CASSRPAGGGISYEQYF.

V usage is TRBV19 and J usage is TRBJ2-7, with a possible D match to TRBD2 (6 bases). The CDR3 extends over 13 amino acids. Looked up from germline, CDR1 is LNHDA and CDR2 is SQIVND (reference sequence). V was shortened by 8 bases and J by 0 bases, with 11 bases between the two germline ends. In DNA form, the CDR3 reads TGTGCCAGTCGGGACTTCGGCTCCTACGAGCAGTACTTC. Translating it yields CASRDFGSYEQYF.

DNA for the CDR3: TGTGCCAGCAGCCATACCGGGACAGGGCCCCCGGGGCAGTACTTC. Residues: CASSHTGTGPPGQYF. The chain recombines TRBV14 with TRBJ2-7; TRBD1 matches 9 bases. CDR1 and CDR2 from the germline V gene are SGHDN and FVKESK. The CDR3 sequence is 15 residues long. V was clipped by 3 bases and J by 9 bases; unmatched bases: 12.

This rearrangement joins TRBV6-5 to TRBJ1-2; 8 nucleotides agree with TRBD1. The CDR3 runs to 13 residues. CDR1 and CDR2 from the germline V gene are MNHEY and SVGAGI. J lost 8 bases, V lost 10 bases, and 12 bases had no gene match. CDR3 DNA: TGTGCCACCTCGACAGGGGCCAGTGAAGGCTACACCTTC. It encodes CATSTGASEGYTF.

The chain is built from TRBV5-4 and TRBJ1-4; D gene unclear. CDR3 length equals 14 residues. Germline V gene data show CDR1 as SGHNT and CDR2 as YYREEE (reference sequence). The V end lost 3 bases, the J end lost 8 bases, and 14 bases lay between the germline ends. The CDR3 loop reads CASSSRTEEEKLFF. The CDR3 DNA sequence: TGTGCCAGCAGCTCCAGGACGGAGGAAGAAAAACTGTTTTTT. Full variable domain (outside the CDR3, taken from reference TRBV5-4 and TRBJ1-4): ETGVTQSPTHLIKTRGQQVTLRCSSQSGHNTVSWYQQALGQGPQFIFQYYREEENGRGNFPPRFSGLQFPNYSSELNVNALELDDSALYLCASSSRTEEEKLFFGSGTQLSVL.

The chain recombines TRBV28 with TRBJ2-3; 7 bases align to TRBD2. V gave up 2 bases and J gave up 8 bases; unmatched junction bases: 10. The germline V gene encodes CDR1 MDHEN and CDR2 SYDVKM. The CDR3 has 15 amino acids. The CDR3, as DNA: TGTGCCAGCAGTTTACCTCCTAGCGGAAAGGGTACGCAGTATTTT. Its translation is CASSLPPSGKGTQYF.

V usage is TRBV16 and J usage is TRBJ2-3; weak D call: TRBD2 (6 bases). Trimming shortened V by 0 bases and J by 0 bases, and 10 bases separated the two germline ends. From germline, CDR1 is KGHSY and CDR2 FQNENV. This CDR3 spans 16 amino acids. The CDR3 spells CASSQSAGSSTDTQYF. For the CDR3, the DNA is TGTGCCAGCAGCCAATCGGCGGGGAGTAGCACAGATACGCAGTATTTT. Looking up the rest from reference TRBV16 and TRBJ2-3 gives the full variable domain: GEEVAQTPKHLVRGEGQKAKLYCAPIKGHSYVFWYQQVLKNEFKFLISFQNENVFDETGMPKERFSAKCLPNSPCSLEIQATKLEDSAVYFCASSQSAGSSTDTQYFGPGTRLTVL.

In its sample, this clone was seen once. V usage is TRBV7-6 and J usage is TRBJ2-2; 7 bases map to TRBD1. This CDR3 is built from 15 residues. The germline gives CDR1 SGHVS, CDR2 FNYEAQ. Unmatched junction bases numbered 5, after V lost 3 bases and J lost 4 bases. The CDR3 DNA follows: TGTGCCAGCAGCTTCCGGGACAGCTCCACCGGGGAGCTGTTTTTT. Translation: CASSFRDSSTGELFF.

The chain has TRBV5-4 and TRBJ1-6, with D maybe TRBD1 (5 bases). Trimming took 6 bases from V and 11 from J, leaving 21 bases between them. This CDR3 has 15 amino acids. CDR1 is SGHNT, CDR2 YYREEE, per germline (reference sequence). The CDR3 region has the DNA TGTGCCAGCACTTTCGGGGGAGGGGCGACTGCACCCCTCCACTTT. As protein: CASTFGGGATAPLHF.

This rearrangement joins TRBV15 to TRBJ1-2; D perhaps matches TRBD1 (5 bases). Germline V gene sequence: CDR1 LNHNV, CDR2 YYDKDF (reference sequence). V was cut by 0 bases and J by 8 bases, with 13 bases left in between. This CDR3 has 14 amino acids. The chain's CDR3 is CATSRDKEGLGYTF. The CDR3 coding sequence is TGTGCCACCAGCAGAGATAAGGAGGGGCTAGGCTACACCTTC.